The next 9 T cell receptor beta chains were all read from a single sample in a study of cytomegalovirus exposure and HLA in healthy donors. PCR employed 60 Vbeta and 13 Jbeta primers. Profiling relied on immunoSEQ multiplex PCR, and the TCRdb table lists in-frame clones only, not all of them. The data hold approximately 100,000 clones, with under 85% observed a single time. The specimen sequenced was PBMCs. These receptors were collected from a man between 35 and 55 years old in good health and CMV-seronegative.

The chain is built from TRBV5-1 and TRBJ2-2; D is perhaps TRBD2 (5 bases). Germline V gene lookup returns CDR1 SGHRS and CDR2 YFSETQ. The CDR3 runs to 14 residues. V was pared by 4 bases and J by 5 bases, with 12 bases between. CDR3 amino acids: CASSPAGGTGELFF. As DNA, the CDR3 is TGCGCCAGCAGCCCGGCGGGCGGGACCGGGGAGCTGTTTTTT.

This clone was counted between two and nine times. The rearrangement uses TRBV6-1 and TRBJ1-2; the match to TRBD1 covers 8 bases. V lost 4 bases, J lost 3 bases, and 7 bases stayed unmatched. CDR3 length equals 15 residues. Germline V CDR1 and CDR2: MNHNS, SASEGT. Written as DNA, the CDR3 is TGTGCCAGCAGTGCCAAGGGACAGGACTACTATGGCTACACCTTC. Amino acids: CASSAKGQDYYGYTF.

This clone was detected a few times. The chain has TRBV4-3 and TRBJ2-1, with 9 bases fitting TRBD2. Germline V gene lookup returns CDR1 LGHNA and CDR2 YSLEER. The CDR3 is 15 residues long. The V segment lost 2 bases and the J segment 10 bases; nucleotides outside the gene matches: 9. CDR3 residues: CASSQKLAGGMEQFF. In nucleotides, the CDR3 is TGCGCCAGCAGCCAAAAACTAGCGGGCGGCATGGAGCAGTTCTTC.

In its sample, this clone was seen a few times. J is TRBJ2-3 and V is TRBV19; 8 nucleotides agree with TRBD2. The CDR3 runs 14 residues. The V segment lost 8 bases and the J segment 6 bases; nucleotides outside the gene matches: 10. CDR1 and CDR2 (germline): LNHDA, SQIVND (reference sequence). The CDR3 is CASEETGGRDTQYF. The CDR3 nucleotides are TGTGCCAGTGAAGAAACGGGGGGGCGGGATACGCAGTATTTT. Complete variable domain (other parts from reference TRBV19 and TRBJ2-3): DGGITQSPKYLFRKEGQNVTLSCEQNLNHDAMYWYRQDPGQGLRLIYYSQIVNDFQKGDIAEGYSVSREKKESFPLTVTSAQKNPTAFYLCASEETGGRDTQYFGPGTRLTVL.

The rearrangement uses TRBV4-3 and TRBJ1-2; 9 bases map to TRBD1. The germline V gene has CDR1 LGHNA and CDR2 YSLEER. The CDR3 covers 17 residues. The V gene end was trimmed by 0 bases and the J gene end by 3 bases; junction bases not matched to a gene: 8. This CDR3 is CASSQDYRGRTDYGYTF. The CDR3 coding sequence is TGCGCCAGCAGCCAAGACTACAGGGGGCGCACAGACTATGGCTACACCTTC.

The chain recombines TRBV11-2 with TRBJ2-7; 14 bases line up with TRBD2. This CDR3 contains 16 residues. The V gene's germline CDR1 is SGHAT and CDR2 FQNNGV. The V and J ends lost 5 bases and 3 bases, in that order; junction bases with no gene match: 6. The CDR3, as DNA: TGTGCCAGCAGCCCGGGACTAGCGGGGGCCCTCTACGAGCAGTACTTC. Amino acid sequence: CASSPGLAGALYEQYF.

Only a few counts were recorded for this clone. This chain uses TRBV6-5 with TRBJ1-2, with D possibly matching TRBD1 (6 bases). The germline CDR1 and CDR2 sequences are MNHEY and SVGAGI. The CDR3 covers 13 residues. Trimming shortened V by 4 bases and J by 4 bases, and 10 bases separated the two germline ends. The CDR3 sequence is CASSSDRIYGYTF. CDR3 sequence (DNA): TGTGCCAGCAGTTCGGACAGAATCTATGGCTACACCTTC.

As DNA, the CDR3 is TGTGCCAGCAGCCATTCGTGGCAGGGGGAGGACAATGAGCAGTTCTTC. Translating gives CASSHSWQGEDNEQFF. The rearrangement joins TRBV7-6 to TRBJ2-1, with D possibly TRBD1 on 7 matching bases. The CDR3 is made up of 16 amino acids. Germline CDR1 and CDR2: SGHVS and FNYEAQ. V lost 5 bases and J 5 bases, leaving 19 bases between the germline ends.

The V and J genes are TRBV15 and TRBJ1-2, with D possibly matching TRBD1 (5 bases). CDR1 and CDR2 (germline): LNHNV, YYDKDF (reference sequence). The CDR3 is 15 residues long. V gave up 0 bases and J gave up 1 base, with 9 bases separating them. The CDR3 sequence: CATSRDPGYNYGYTF. The CDR3 DNA reads as TGTGCCACCAGCAGAGATCCAGGGTATAACTATGGCTACACCTTC.